This T cell receptor beta chain was captured by sequencing in a study of blood T cell repertoires in COVID-19. Study in general: Researchers got acute and convalescent COVID-19 samples from the United States, Italy and Spain. The analysed material was cDNA or gDNA that came from T cells, B-cell-depleted T cells, or PBMCs.

This clone was seen more than once but under ten times. In the source study's methods: Quantification of nucleated cells was approximated via reference gene primer amplification. Repertoires were generated with immunoSEQ multiplex PCR, while TCRdb's copy carries only in-frame clones and drops some. That table furnishes V, J and clone size, whereas the DNA furnished D and trimming. The data contain about 79,000 clones, about 89% of them singletons. The sequence derives from a man between 65 and 85 years old with active or convalescent COVID-19. What was sequenced was peripheral blood.

The CDR3: CASSLPQRLAGARNEQFF. CDR3 DNA: TGTGCCAGCAGCTTACCCCAAAGACTAGCGGGAGCGCGGAATGAGCAGTTCTTC. This chain joins TRBV7-9 and TRBJ2-1, with 12 bases fitting TRBD2. This CDR3 is 18 amino acids long. Trimming removed 2 bases from V and 7 bases from J; junction bases left unmatched: 12. Germline-derived CDR1 and CDR2 are SEHNR and FQNEAQ (reference sequence).